This T cell receptor beta chain was observed in a study of CD8 T cells in Susac syndrome. Reverse transcription of about 0.5 to 1 ug RNA was carried out with random hexamers. Amplification of TCR beta CDR3 spanned 54 Vbeta and 13 Jbeta via immunoSEQ multiplex PCR. MiXCR, applied by TCRdb to the immunoSEQ multiplex PCR reads, yields one record per CDR3 protein. The table includes 150,000 or so distinct CDR3 sequences, approximately 95% detected once. High-throughput TCR beta sequencing covered peripheral CD8+ and CD4+ T cells. TEMRA cells were enriched by FACS, while CD8+ and CD4+ T cells were obtained through a negative isolation that was performed magnetically. Findings and caveats of the study: The study's TCR sequencing and HLA analysis covered a relatively small number of individuals, and the study acknowledged this.

CDR3 length: 14 amino acids. Per the germline V gene, CDR1 is MNHEY and CDR2 is SVGEGT. Between the trimmed V and J ends, which lost 7 bases and 0 bases, there was a span of 10 bases. To note about this clonotype: Antigen specificity is unknown.

Sequences were obtained from CD4+ T cells from PBMCs. The clonotype originates from a human donor with multiple sclerosis. This rearrangement joins TRBV6-2 or TRBV6-3 to TRBJ1-5; no reliable D call. DNA of the CDR3: TGTGCCAGCACGTCGATTAATAGCAATCAGCCCCAGCATTTT. Its translation is CASTSINSNQPQHF.